Below, 14 T cell receptor beta chains from the same sample are listed, as sequenced in a study of T cells after yellow fever vaccination. One entry per CDR3 protein, called by TCRdb with MiXCR from the 5' RACE reads. Of tens of thousands of distinct CDR3 sequences listed, roughly a tenth are singletons. The specimen comprised PBMCs, either bulk or a sorted T-cell subset (CD4+, CD8+, memory, or dextramer-sorted; not recorded which), sampled approximately 15 days after the first yellow fever vaccination. Receptors originate from a man younger than 30 who received the YFV17D yellow fever vaccine.

Notes on this clonotype: A single base separates this from a much larger clone, so it may be a read error. The chain has TRBV24-1 and TRBJ2-5; tentatively, D is TRBD2 (6 bases). Germline CDR1 is KGHDR and CDR2 is SFDVKD. Trimming took off 3 bases at V and 5 bases at J, with 15 bases between the two ends. The CDR3 has 15 residues. Written as DNA, the CDR3 is TGTGCCACCAGTGATAGGGCAGGGAGGCCGGAGACCCAGTACTTC. It encodes CATSDRAGRPETQYF.

This clonotype was observed many times. The gene calls are TRBV18 and TRBJ1-5; unclear D gene. The CDR3 is 16 amino acids. Germline CDR1 KGHSH, CDR2 LQKENI. V lost 1 base and J 3 bases, leaving 13 bases between the germline ends. The CDR3: CASSPQGSRNNQPQHF. For the CDR3, the DNA is TGTGCCAGCTCACCACAGGGCAGCCGAAACAATCAGCCCCAGCATTTT.

This clonotype was detected ten times or more. V and J are TRBV27 and TRBJ2-2; no clear D gene. The ends were cut back, 3 bases at V and 6 bases at J, with 8 bases in the middle. The germline CDR1 and CDR2 sequences are MNHEY and SMNVEV (reference sequence). CDR3 length: 13 amino acids. CDR3 in amino acids: CASSFGEAGELFF. CDR3 sequence (DNA): TGTGCCAGCAGTTTTGGAGAGGCCGGGGAGCTGTTTTTT.

This clonotype showed up many times. The rearrangement uses TRBV20-1 and TRBJ1-1; unclear D gene. Trimming removed 1 base from V and 1 base from J, with 13 bases in between. Germline V gives CDR1 DFQATT, CDR2 SNEGSKA (reference sequence). The CDR3 runs to 15 residues. This CDR3 is CSARGPRAANTEAFF. The CDR3 DNA sequence: TGCAGTGCTAGAGGTCCCCGGGCGGCGAACACTGAAGCTTTCTTT.

This clonotype was seen at least ten times. This rearrangement joins TRBV6-5 to TRBJ1-6; D gene uncertain. Trimming removed 8 bases at V and 5 bases at J, with 13 bases between. Germline assignment: CDR1 MNHEY and CDR2 SVGAGI. The CDR3 sequence is 14 residues long. CDR3 sequence (DNA): TGTGCCAGCCCTGGTAACGCCGATAATTCACCCCTCCACTTT. Amino acid sequence: CASPGNADNSPLHF.

Many counts were recorded for this clonotype. The chain uses TRBV20-1 and TRBJ2-1, with no clear D. V was pared by 6 bases and J by 3 bases, with 15 bases between. Germline V gene data show CDR1 as DFQATT and CDR2 as SNEGSKA (reference sequence). CDR3 length: 14 residues. Here the CDR3 DNA reads TGCAGTGCCTCGTCGACTTTCGACTACAATGAGCAGTTCTTC. Translating it yields CSASSTFDYNEQFF.

This clonotype was observed many times. The V call is TRBV12-3 or TRBV12-4, the J call TRBJ2-3; D is undetermined. There are 15 residues in the CDR3. V dropped 3 bases and J dropped 0 bases, with 10 bases sitting between them. The CDR3 coding sequence is TGTGCCAGCAGTTTGAAGCCACCTAGCACAGATACGCAGTATTTT. As protein: CASSLKPPSTDTQYF.

This clonotype was found a few times. CDR3 nucleotides: TGTGCCAGCAGCTTCCCTGGACTAGCGGGGCAAGAGACCCAGTACTTC. It encodes CASSFPGLAGQETQYF. The V call is TRBV7-2, the J call TRBJ2-5; 12 bases are shared with TRBD2. The CDR3 spans 16 residues. CDR1 SGHTA and CDR2 FQGNSA come from the germline V gene. The V segment lost 3 bases and the J segment 2 bases; nucleotides outside the gene matches: 4.

The chain employs TRBV12-5 and TRBJ2-2, with D perhaps matching TRBD1 or TRBD2 (5 bases each). The CDR3 spans 16 residues. The V gene lost 5 bases and the J gene lost 7 bases, with 20 bases spanning the gap. Germline loops: CDR1 LGHNT, CDR2 FRNRAP. The CDR3 spells CASGVPGAALGGELFF. The CDR3 coding sequence is TGTGCTAGTGGTGTCCCCGGGGCAGCCCTAGGCGGGGAGCTGTTTTTT.

Ten or more counts support this clonotype. This chain links TRBV9 with TRBJ2-5; D might be TRBD1 (5 bases). The CDR3 is 15 residues long. The V end was cut by 0 bases, the J end by 4 bases, with 13 bases between. Germline V gives CDR1 SGDLS, CDR2 YYNGEE. CDR3 protein: CASSVEGRAAETQYF. The CDR3 DNA follows: TGTGCCAGCAGCGTAGAGGGCAGGGCGGCAGAGACCCAGTACTTC.

This clonotype was counted at least ten times. This chain uses TRBV18 with TRBJ2-7; possibly TRBD1 or TRBD2 for D (5 bases each). CDR1 is KGHSH, CDR2 LQKENI, per germline. The CDR3 totals 14 residues. Between the trimmed V and J ends, which lost 3 bases and 1 base, there was a span of 10 bases. The CDR3 DNA is TGTGCCAGCTCACCGGGAGACAGTTCCTACGAGCAGTACTTC. Its translation: CASSPGDSSYEQYF.

This clonotype was seen many times. This chain uses TRBV3-1 with TRBJ1-4; D is uncertain. CDR3 length: 14 amino acids. Germline V CDR1 and CDR2: LGHDT, YNNKEL (reference sequence). The V end was cut by 4 bases, the J end by 7 bases, with 13 bases between. CDR3 region: CASSRNPAGEKLFF. The CDR3 DNA follows: TGTGCCAGCAGCCGCAACCCCGCCGGTGAAAAACTGTTTTTT.

This clonotype was seen repeatedly, ten times or more. V and J are TRBV3-1 and TRBJ1-3, with TRBD1 identical over 9 bases. CDR3 size: 16 residues. V was pared by 2 bases and J by 4 bases, with 6 bases of the junction left unmatched. Germline CDR1 and CDR2: LGHDT and YNNKEL (reference sequence). In DNA, the CDR3 is TGTGCCAGCAGCCAACCAGGGACAGGGATCGGAAACACCATATATTTT. Translating it yields CASSQPGTGIGNTIYF.

The sample holds many counts of this clonotype. CDR3: CASSQYLGQPNTEAFF. CDR3 nucleotides: TGCGCCAGCAGCCAATACCTGGGACAGCCGAACACTGAAGCTTTCTTT. This chain uses TRBV4-1 with TRBJ1-1, with 7 nucleotides matching TRBD1. The CDR3 has 16 amino acids. Germline V gene data show CDR1 as MGHRA and CDR2 as YSYEKL. V lost 2 bases and J lost 1; bases outside the gene matches: 7.